A single sample gave rise to the 23 T cell receptor beta chains below, sequenced in a study of identical twins. TCRdb re-derived calls from the 5' RACE reads in MiXCR, one entry per CDR3 protein. Counted here are more than 1.5 million distinct CDR3 sequences, roughly 35% occurring once; the ten biggest clones make up 0.25% to 0.3%. The specimen was cord blood. The receptors originated from a newborn girl in good health.

The chain recombines TRBV14 with TRBJ2-2; maybe TRBD2 (5 bases). Trimming left V 4 bases short and J 3 bases short, with 15 bases between. Germline assignment: CDR1 SGHDN and CDR2 FVKESK. CDR3 length equals 16 residues. CDR3 loop: CASSLLSMRDTGELFF. Here the CDR3 DNA reads TGTGCCAGCAGCCTCCTAAGTATGCGGGACACCGGGGAGCTGTTTTTT.

The J gene is TRBJ2-1, the V gene TRBV25-1; D is uncertain. The CDR3 has 17 residues. Per the germline V gene, CDR1 is MGHDK and CDR2 is SYGVNS. The V and J ends lost 2 bases and 2 bases respectively, with 16 bases between them. In DNA, the CDR3 is TGTGCCAGCAGTGAAAGGGTAGGAGATGTACCCTACAATGAGCAGTTCTTC. This sequence encodes CASSERVGDVPYNEQFF.

The rearrangement links TRBV19 to TRBJ2-5; D might be TRBD1 or TRBD2, each matching 5 bases. Trimming shortened V by 4 bases and J by 2 bases, and 11 bases separated the two germline ends. The CDR3 length is 14 residues. Germline V CDR1 and CDR2: LNHDA, SQIVND (reference sequence). The DNA for the CDR3 is TGTGCCAGTAGTAACTGGGACGGACAAGAGACCCAGTACTTC. This translates into CASSNWDGQETQYF.

The sample holds a few counts of this clonotype. The J gene is TRBJ2-5, the V gene TRBV6-1, with no clear D. The DNA matches TRBJ2-7 better at its end, which makes the J call doubtful. Germline V gene lookup returns CDR1 MNHNS and CDR2 SASEGT. The CDR3 has 13 residues. DNA for the CDR3: TGTGCCAGCAGTGAATTAGTGCTCTACGAGCAGTACTTC. This translates into CASSELVLYEQYF.

The chain combines TRBV6-5 with TRBJ2-1, with 11 bases matching TRBD2. Germline V gene sequence: CDR1 MNHEY, CDR2 SVGAGI. There are 15 residues in the CDR3. Trimming cost V 6 bases and J 9 bases; bases outside gene matches: 10. In nucleotides, the CDR3 is TGTGCCAGCAGCCTCGTAGTAGCGGGAGGGGTTGAGCAGTTCTTC. Its translation is CASSLVVAGGVEQFF.

The V gene is TRBV11-2, the J gene TRBJ1-1, with a tentative D call TRBD1 (5 bases). The CDR3 runs to 12 residues. The germline V gene encodes CDR1 SGHAT and CDR2 FQNNGV. V was clipped by 5 bases and J by 8 bases, with 12 bases between them. CDR3 amino acids: CASSAQDLEAFF. The CDR3 DNA is TGTGCCAGCAGCGCACAGGATCTGGAAGCTTTCTTT.

The chain is built from TRBV6-1 and TRBJ2-7, with 11 bases identical to TRBD2. In germline, CDR1 is MNHNS, CDR2 SASEGT. V lost 4 bases and J lost 0; bases outside the gene matches: 8. The CDR3 consists of 17 residues. The DNA for the CDR3 is TGTGCCAGCAGTGTACCACTAGCGGGGGCCAGCTCCTACGAGCAGTACTTC. It encodes CASSVPLAGASSYEQYF.

This clonotype has at least ten counts. The V and J genes are TRBV20-1 and TRBJ2-7; TRBD1 agrees at 8 bases. This CDR3 spans 13 amino acids. Per the germline V gene, CDR1 is DFQATT and CDR2 is SNEGSKA (reference sequence). V gave up 3 bases and J gave up 0 bases; unmatched junction bases: 1. The DNA for the CDR3 is TGCAGTGCTAGGGGACAGGTCTCCTACGAGCAGTACTTC. Its translation is CSARGQVSYEQYF.

The J gene is TRBJ1-6, the V gene TRBV5-5; 7 nucleotides line up with TRBD1. V lost 1 base, J lost 9 bases, and 7 bases stayed unmatched. From germline, CDR1 is SGHKS and CDR2 YYEKEE (reference sequence). The CDR3 runs to 15 residues. The DNA of the CDR3 is TGTGCCAGCAGCTTGCCGACAGGGCCAGGTTCACCCCTCCACTTT. It codes for CASSLPTGPGSPLHF.

This chain uses TRBV20-1 with TRBJ2-5, with TRBD2 as a possible D gene (5 bases). The last part of the DNA fits TRBJ2-1 better; the J call may be wrong. The CDR3 extends over 14 amino acids. Germline V gives CDR1 DFQATT, CDR2 SNEGSKA (reference sequence). The CDR3 region is CSAKTMGVQETQFF. In DNA, the CDR3 is TGCAGTGCTAAAACGATGGGAGTGCAAGAGACCCAGTTCTTC.

This clonotype was seen only a few times. This may stem from a read error, because a much larger clone lies one nucleotide away. The chain links TRBV2 to TRBJ1-1, with unresolved D. Trimming removed 3 bases at V and 4 bases at J, with 3 bases between. The CDR3 has 11 residues. Germline V lookup: CDR1 SNHLY, CDR2 FYNNEI. DNA for the CDR3: TGTGCCAGCAGTGAGATCACTGAAGCTTTCTTT. Translating gives CASSEITEAFF.

V is TRBV7-9 and J is TRBJ1-5; D is unclear. V was clipped by 5 bases and J by 5 bases, with 10 bases between them. CDR1 is SEHNR, CDR2 FQNEAQ, per germline (reference sequence). This CDR3 is built from 13 residues. Written as DNA, the CDR3 is TGTGCCAGCAGCCCTACTGCCTATCAGCCCCAGCATTTT. Protein: CASSPTAYQPQHF.

In the case of this clonotype: The conserved phenylalanine or tryptophan is not found at the CDR3 terminus, so this likely reflects a read error. The chain recombines TRBV6-5 with TRBJ1-1, with a tentative D call TRBD1 (6 bases). Germline loops: CDR1 MNHEY, CDR2 SVGAGI. The CDR3 totals 14 residues. V lost 8 bases and J 0 bases, leaving 13 bases between the germline ends. CDR3 bases: TGTGCCAGCCGGGCCGGGACACTGAACACTGAAGCTTTCTTA. Its translation: CASRAGTLNTEAFL.

This chain uses TRBV7-9 with TRBJ2-3, with D possibly matching TRBD2 (5 bases). CDR3 size: 15 residues. V was clipped by 6 bases and J by 1 base, with 14 bases between them. CDR1 SEHNR and CDR2 FQNEAQ come from the germline V gene (reference sequence). The CDR3 DNA follows: TGTGCCAGCAGTATCTGGACTGGCGGCACAGATACGCAGTATTTT. This translates into CASSIWTGGTDTQYF. Based on the CDR3 plus reference TRBV7-9 and TRBJ2-3, the full variable domain is DTGVSQNPRHKITKRGQNVTFRCDPISEHNRLYWYRQTLGQGPEFLTYFQNEAQLEKSRLLSDRFSAERPKGSFSTLEIQRTEQGDSAMYLCASSIWTGGTDTQYFGPGTRLTVL.

The chain is built from TRBV27 and TRBJ2-1, with TRBD1 identical over 9 bases. V shed 5 bases, J shed 10 bases, and the junction held 12 bases outside the gene matches. Per the germline V gene, CDR1 is MNHEY and CDR2 is SMNVEV (reference sequence). CDR3 length: 15 residues. CDR3 amino acids: CASSGRQGGTYEQFF. The CDR3 region has the DNA TGTGCCAGCAGTGGACGACAGGGGGGTACCTACGAGCAGTTCTTC.

This chain links TRBV12-3 or TRBV12-4 with TRBJ2-5, with D perhaps matching TRBD2 (6 bases). The V gene lost 4 bases and the J gene lost 11 bases, with 23 bases spanning the gap. This CDR3 spans 15 amino acids. DNA for the CDR3: TGTGCCAGCAGTTCCCGGGGTAGCGGAGCAAGGGAGCAGTACTTC. Amino acid sequence: CASSSRGSGAREQYF.

The chain is built from TRBV29-1 and TRBJ2-1; D uncertain. Trimming left V 4 bases short and J 4 bases short, with 14 bases between. From germline, CDR1 is SQVTM and CDR2 ANQGSEA. CDR3 length equals 14 residues. This chain's CDR3 is CSVGGRPDYNEQFF. As DNA, the CDR3 is TGCAGCGTTGGAGGACGGCCGGATTACAATGAGCAGTTCTTC.

Concerning this clonotype itself: The germline gene is not matched at one end of the junction; a read error may be the cause. This rearrangement joins TRBV20-1 to TRBJ1-6; 9 nucleotides match TRBD1. CDR1 is DFQATT, CDR2 SNEGSKA, per germline (reference sequence). The length of the CDR3 is 15 residues. The CDR3 loop reads CSARSGTGKTSPPHF. DNA of the CDR3: TGCAGTGCTAGGAGCGGGACAGGGAAGACTTCACCCCCCCACTTT.

This clonotype was seen only a few times. The chain uses TRBV25-1 and TRBJ1-6, with D perhaps matching TRBD1 (5 bases). Germline V lookup: CDR1 MGHDK, CDR2 SYGVNS. V lost 8 bases to trimming and J lost 9 bases, with 20 bases between them. The CDR3 is made up of 15 amino acids. In nucleotides, the CDR3 is TGTGCCAGCGCCCCACTTGAGGGGTGGGGTTCACCCCTCCACTTT. Translating gives CASAPLEGWGSPLHF. The variable domain in full, completed from reference TRBV25-1 and TRBJ1-6, reads EADIYQTPRYLVIGTGKKITLECSQTMGHDKMYWYQQDPGMELHLIHYSYGVNSTEKGDLSSESTVSRIRTEHFPLTLESARPSHTSQYLCASAPLEGWGSPLHFGNGTRLTVT.

CDR3 protein: CASSLGGWAYEQYF. The CDR3 bases are TGTGCCAGCAGCTTAGGGGGATGGGCGTACGAGCAGTACTTC. The J gene is TRBJ2-7, the V gene TRBV7-2, with D unclear. CDR1 is SGHTA and CDR2 is FQGNSA in the germline V gene. The ends were cut back, 1 base at V and 4 bases at J, with 11 bases in the middle. CDR3 size: 14 residues. The full variable domain, rest sourced from reference TRBV7-2 and TRBJ2-7, is GAGVSQSPSNKVTEKGKDVELRCDPISGHTALYWYRQSLGQGLEFLIYFQGNSAPDKSGLPSDRFSAERTGGSVSTLTIQRTQQEDSAVYLCASSLGGWAYEQYFGPGTRLTVT.

The gene calls are TRBV4-2 and TRBJ2-5; TRBD2 aligns across 11 bases. The CDR3 totals 13 residues. The V gene end was trimmed by 3 bases and the J gene end by 6 bases; junction bases not matched to a gene: 0. CDR1 and CDR2 (germline): LGHNA, YNFKEQ. CDR3 sequence reads: CASSQTSGKTQYF. The CDR3 region has the DNA TGTGCCAGCAGCCAGACTAGCGGGAAGACCCAGTACTTC.

The V gene is TRBV27, the J gene TRBJ2-2, with 8 bases matching TRBD1. Trimming cost V 3 bases and J 7 bases; bases outside gene matches: 4. This CDR3 is built from 14 residues. Germline assignment: CDR1 MNHEY and CDR2 SMNVEV (reference sequence). CDR3 coding DNA: TGTGCCAGCAGTTTTGCAGGGGGCGTCGGGGAGCTGTTTTTT. This translates into CASSFAGGVGELFF.

The chain has TRBV24-1 and TRBJ2-3; 10 bases are shared with TRBD2. CDR3 size: 17 residues. Germline assignment: CDR1 KGHDR and CDR2 SFDVKD. V shed 2 bases, J shed 2 bases, and the junction held 6 bases outside the gene matches. In nucleotides, the CDR3 is TGTGCCACCAGTGATTCTTTTAGCGGGAGGCCCACAGATACGCAGTATTTT. It translates to CATSDSFSGRPTDTQYF.